This T cell receptor (beta chain) was identified during a study of low-dose radiotherapy and immunotherapy resistance in tumors (dated by TCRdb to between 2021 and 2022). The study in broad terms: Cohort 1 received 0.5 Gy per fraction every 2 weeks, with a prescribed total PTV dose of 6.5 Gy. Patients in Cohort 2 were given 1 Gy per fraction every two weeks, for a total of 13 Gy across 26 weeks. Patients were given nivolumab as a 240 mg flat dose every two weeks and ipilimumab at 1 mg/kg every six weeks, with both drugs delivered intravenously. Cyclophosphamide 200 mg/m2 was administered intravenously every two weeks, one day before each radiation and immunotherapy administration. Patients took aspirin 300 mg orally once daily for four cycles, starting on cycle 1 day 1. No randomization into treatment groups was done for the people taking part in the trial. Eight patients were included in the translational analysis: three from the first dose cohort and the first five from the second dose cohort.

Sequenced using an Illumina HiSeq 2500. To make first-strand cDNA, Superscript III was used along with a set of TRAV- and TRBV-specific primers so that both the TCRalpha and TCRbeta chains were covered. TCRs were amplified for about 18 PCR cycles with Phusion, using a constant-region primer paired with the adapter attached to the V primers. The isolated mRNA was amplified using the MessageAmp II aRNA Amplification Kit, with in vitro transcription performed for about 15 hours at 37 degrees C. The Dynabeads mRNA DIRECT Purification Kit was used to isolate mRNA for TCR sequencing. A second roughly 27-cycle Phusion PCR added indexed Illumina adapters, and products were purified with AMPure XP beads. The original pipeline was this. Custom Perl scripts pooled TCR sequences encoding the same protein, removed out-of-frame sequences and computed each clonotype's abundance. The analysis excluded TCR sequences that were supported by just one read. Repertoire metrics included Shannon entropy, Gini index, clonality, richness, and frequency of TCRs shared between repertoires. TCRdb redid the processing of the public reads, applying fastp at Q25 and MiXCR, and retained in-frame beta chains. Every CDR3 protein is listed once, alongside the most common genes and DNA of its rows. The V and J calls reflect TCRdb's pipeline rather than the authors' work. The sample table lists fewer than 90,000 distinct CDR3 sequences, approximately 31% of them with a count of one. The top ten clonotypes cover over 8.5% of the sample.

The sample's time point label is to be understood as: before trial treatment. Donors were enrolled in RACIN, a single-arm phase I dose-escalation trial combining nivolumab, ipilimumab, aspirin, low-dose cyclophosphamide and low-dose radiotherapy. To be eligible, a patient needed to have an advanced solid tumor that was TIL-negative. The V end gives up 5 bases and the J end 1 base, leaving 5 bases in the junction not matched to a gene. The CDR3 numbers 16 residues from cysteine through phenylalanine. The DNA shown is the 48-base CDR3, in frame from base 1. Looking up the germline V gene yields CDR1 SGHTA and CDR2 FQGTGA. This clonotype was counted many times. The target of this receptor is not known. Base qualities were left out, and no much larger clone turns up one base away.

Sequencing was performed on PBMCs, taken before treatment. The receptor was isolated from a female donor with ovarian cancer. The chain is made from TRBV7-3 and TRBJ2-2; a stretch of 9 junction bases matches TRBD2. Here the CDR3 is given as CASSLLTSGNTGELFF. In nucleotide form, the sequence is TGTGCCAGCAGCCTACTGACTAGCGGGAACACCGGGGAGCTGTTTTTT.